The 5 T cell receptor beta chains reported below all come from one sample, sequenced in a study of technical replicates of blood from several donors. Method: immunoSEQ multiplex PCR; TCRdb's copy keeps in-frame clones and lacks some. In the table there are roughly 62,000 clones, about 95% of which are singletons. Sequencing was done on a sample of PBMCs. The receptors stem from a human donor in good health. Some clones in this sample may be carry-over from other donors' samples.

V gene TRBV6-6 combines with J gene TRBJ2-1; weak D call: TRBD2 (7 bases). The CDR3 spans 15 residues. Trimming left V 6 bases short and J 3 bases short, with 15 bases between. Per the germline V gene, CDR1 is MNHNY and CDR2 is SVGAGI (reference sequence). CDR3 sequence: CASRGGGGSYNEQFF. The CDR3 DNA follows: TGTGCCAGCAGGGGCGGGGGCGGGAGCTACAATGAGCAGTTCTTC.

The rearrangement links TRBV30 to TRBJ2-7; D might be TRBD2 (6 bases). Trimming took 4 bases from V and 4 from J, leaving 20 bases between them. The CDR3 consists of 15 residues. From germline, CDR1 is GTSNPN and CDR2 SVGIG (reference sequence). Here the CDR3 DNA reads TGTGCCTGGACCATCGAGGAGGGTGGGGGGTACGAGCAGTACTTC. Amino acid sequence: CAWTIEEGGGYEQYF. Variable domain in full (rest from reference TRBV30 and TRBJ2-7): SQTIHQWPATLVQPVGSPLSLECTVEGTSNPNLYWYRQAAGRGLQLLFYSVGIGQISSEVPQNLSASRPQDRQFILSSKKLLLSDSGFYLCAWTIEEGGGYEQYFGPGTRLTVT.

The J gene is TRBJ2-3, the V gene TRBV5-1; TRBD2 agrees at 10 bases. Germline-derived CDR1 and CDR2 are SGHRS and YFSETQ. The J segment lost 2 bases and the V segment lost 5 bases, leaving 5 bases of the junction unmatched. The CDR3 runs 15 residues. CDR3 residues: CASRPGLAVTDTQYF. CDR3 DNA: TGCGCCAGCAGACCCGGACTAGCGGTCACAGATACGCAGTATTTT.

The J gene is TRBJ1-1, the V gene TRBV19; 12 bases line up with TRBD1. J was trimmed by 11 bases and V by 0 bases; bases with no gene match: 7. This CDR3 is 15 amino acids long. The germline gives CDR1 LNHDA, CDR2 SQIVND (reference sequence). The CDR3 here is CASSIDLGTGGSAFF. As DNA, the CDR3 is TGTGCCAGTAGTATAGATCTCGGGACAGGGGGCTCGGCTTTCTTT.

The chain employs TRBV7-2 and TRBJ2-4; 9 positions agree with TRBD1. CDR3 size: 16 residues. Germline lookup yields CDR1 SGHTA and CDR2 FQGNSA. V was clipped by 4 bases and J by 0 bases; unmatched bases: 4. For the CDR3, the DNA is TGTGCCAGCAGCTGGACAGGGGACCTAGCCAAAAACATTCAGTACTTC. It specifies CASSWTGDLAKNIQYF.